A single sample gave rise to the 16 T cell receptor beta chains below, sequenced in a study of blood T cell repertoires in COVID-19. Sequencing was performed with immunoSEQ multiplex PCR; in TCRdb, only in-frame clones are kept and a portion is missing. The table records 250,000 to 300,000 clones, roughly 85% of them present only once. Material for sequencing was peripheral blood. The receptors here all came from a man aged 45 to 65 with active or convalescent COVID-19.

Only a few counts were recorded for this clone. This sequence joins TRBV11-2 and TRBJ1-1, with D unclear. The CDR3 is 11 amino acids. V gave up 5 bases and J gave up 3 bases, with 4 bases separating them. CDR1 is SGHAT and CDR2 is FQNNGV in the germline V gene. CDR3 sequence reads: CASSPDTEAFF. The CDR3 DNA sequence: TGTGCCAGCAGCCCGGACACTGAAGCTTTCTTT.

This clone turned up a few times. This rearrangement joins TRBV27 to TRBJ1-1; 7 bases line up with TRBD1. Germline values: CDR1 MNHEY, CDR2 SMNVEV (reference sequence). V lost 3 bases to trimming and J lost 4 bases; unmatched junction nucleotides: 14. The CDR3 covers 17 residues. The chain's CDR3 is CASSFLGGGKGGTEAFF. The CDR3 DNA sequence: TGTGCCAGCAGTTTTCTTGGAGGGGGCAAGGGAGGCACTGAAGCTTTCTTT.

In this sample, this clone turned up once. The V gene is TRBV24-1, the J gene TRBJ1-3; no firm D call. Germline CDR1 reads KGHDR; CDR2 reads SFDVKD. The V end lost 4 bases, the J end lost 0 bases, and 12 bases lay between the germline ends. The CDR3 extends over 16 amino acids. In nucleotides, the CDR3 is TGTGCCACCAGTGACCCGGGAGGGCCCTCTGGAAACACCATATATTTT. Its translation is CATSDPGGPSGNTIYF.

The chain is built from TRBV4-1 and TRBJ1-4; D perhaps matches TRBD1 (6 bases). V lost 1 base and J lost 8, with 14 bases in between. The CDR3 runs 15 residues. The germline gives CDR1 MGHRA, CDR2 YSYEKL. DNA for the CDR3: TGCGCCAGCAGCCAAGCCCCGGGACATGGGGAAAAACTGTTTTTT. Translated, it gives CASSQAPGHGEKLFF.

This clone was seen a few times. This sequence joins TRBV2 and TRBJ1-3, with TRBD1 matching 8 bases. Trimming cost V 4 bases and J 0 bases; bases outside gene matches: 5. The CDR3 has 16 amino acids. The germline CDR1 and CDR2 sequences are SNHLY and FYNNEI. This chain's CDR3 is CASSVGQASSGNTIYF. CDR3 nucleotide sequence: TGTGCCAGCAGTGTGGGACAGGCCAGCTCTGGAAACACCATATATTTT.

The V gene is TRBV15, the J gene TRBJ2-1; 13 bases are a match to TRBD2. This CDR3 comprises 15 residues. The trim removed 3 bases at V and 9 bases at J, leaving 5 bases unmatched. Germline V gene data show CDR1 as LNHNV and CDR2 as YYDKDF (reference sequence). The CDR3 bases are TGTGCCACCAGCAGCCGGACTAGCGGGAGTGGTGAGCAGTTCTTC. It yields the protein CATSSRTSGSGEQFF.

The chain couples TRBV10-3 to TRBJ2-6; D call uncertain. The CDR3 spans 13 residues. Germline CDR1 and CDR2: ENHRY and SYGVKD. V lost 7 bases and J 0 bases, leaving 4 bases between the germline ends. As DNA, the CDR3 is TGTGCCATCACCAGCTCTGGGGCCAACGTCCTGACTTTC. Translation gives CAITSSGANVLTF.

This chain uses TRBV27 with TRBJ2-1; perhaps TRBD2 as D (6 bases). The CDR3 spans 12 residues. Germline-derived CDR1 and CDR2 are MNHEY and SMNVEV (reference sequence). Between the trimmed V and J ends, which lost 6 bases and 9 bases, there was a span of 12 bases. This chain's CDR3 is CASRGTVAEQFF. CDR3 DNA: TGTGCCAGCAGAGGGACTGTCGCTGAGCAGTTCTTC.

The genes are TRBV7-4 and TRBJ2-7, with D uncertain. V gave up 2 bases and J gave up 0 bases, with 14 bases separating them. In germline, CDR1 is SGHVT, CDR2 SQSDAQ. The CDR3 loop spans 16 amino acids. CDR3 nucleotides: TGTGCCAGCAGCTTAAAAATGGAGTACCCCTCCTACGAGCAGTACTTC. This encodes CASSLKMEYPSYEQYF.

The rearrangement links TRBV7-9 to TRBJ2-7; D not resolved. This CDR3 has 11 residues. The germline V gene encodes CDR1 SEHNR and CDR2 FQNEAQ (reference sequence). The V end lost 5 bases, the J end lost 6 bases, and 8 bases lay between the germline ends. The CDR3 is CASSPVREQYF. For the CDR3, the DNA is TGTGCCAGCAGCCCAGTCCGCGAGCAGTACTTC.

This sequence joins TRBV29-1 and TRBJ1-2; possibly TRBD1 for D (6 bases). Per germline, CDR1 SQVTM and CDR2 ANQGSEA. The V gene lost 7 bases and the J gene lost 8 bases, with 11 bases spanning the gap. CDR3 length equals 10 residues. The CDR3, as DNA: TGCAGCGCACAGGGTGAAGGCTACACCTTC. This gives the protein CSAQGEGYTF.

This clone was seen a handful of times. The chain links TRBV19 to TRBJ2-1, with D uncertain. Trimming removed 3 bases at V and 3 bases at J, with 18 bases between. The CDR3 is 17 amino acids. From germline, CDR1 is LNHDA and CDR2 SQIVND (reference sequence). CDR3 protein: CASSITGLAANYNEQFF. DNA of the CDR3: TGTGCCAGTAGTATCACCGGGTTGGCAGCTAACTACAATGAGCAGTTCTTC.

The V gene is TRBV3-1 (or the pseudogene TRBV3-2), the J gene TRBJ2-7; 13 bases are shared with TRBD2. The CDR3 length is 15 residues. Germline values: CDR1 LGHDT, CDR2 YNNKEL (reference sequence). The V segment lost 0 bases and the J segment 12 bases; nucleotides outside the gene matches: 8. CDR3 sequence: CASSQDPGLAGDTYF. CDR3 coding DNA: TGTGCCAGCAGCCAAGACCCCGGACTAGCGGGAGATACGTACTTC.

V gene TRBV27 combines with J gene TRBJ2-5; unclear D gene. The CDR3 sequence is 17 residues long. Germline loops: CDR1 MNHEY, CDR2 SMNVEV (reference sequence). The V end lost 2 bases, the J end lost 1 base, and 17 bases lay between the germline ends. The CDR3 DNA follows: TGTGCCAGCAGTTTAACCACCCCGCGGAGCGCCCAAGAGACCCAGTACTTC. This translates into CASSLTTPRSAQETQYF.

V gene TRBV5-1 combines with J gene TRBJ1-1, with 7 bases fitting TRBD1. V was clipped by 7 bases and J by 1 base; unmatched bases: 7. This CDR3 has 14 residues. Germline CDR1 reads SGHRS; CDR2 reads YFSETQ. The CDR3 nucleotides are TGCGCCAGCGCCCAGGGGGGCCCGAACACTGAAGCTTTCTTT. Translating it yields CASAQGGPNTEAFF.

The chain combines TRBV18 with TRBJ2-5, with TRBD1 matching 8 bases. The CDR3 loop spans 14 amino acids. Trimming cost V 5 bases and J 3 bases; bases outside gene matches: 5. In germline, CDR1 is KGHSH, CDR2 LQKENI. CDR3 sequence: CASSGQGNEETQYF. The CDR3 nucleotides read TGTGCCAGCTCAGGACAGGGTAATGAAGAGACCCAGTACTTC.